The 10 T cell receptor beta chains listed next were all sequenced from one sample in a study of shared clonotypes between healthy human individuals. Sequenced by immunoSEQ multiplex PCR; TCRdb stores in-frame clones only, minus some. The sample consists of about 1.1 million clones, 60% to 85% of them appearing once. The specimen was memory CD4+ T cells from PBMCs. As for subset: CD45RA-negative fraction. These receptors were taken from a man younger than 35 in good health. Some clones in this sample may be carry-over from other donors' samples.

The V call is TRBV11-1, the J call TRBJ2-2, with D maybe TRBD2 (6 bases). V shed 5 bases and J shed 5 bases, with 12 bases lying between them. The CDR3 spans 14 residues. The V gene's germline CDR1 is SGHAT and CDR2 FQDESV (reference sequence). CDR3 sequence: CASSRDGGTGELFF. The DNA of the CDR3 is TGTGCCAGCAGCCGAGACGGGGGAACCGGGGAGCTGTTTTTT.

Note on this clone: This CDR3 is also generated by other DNA sequences in the sample. The chain is built from TRBV15 and TRBJ2-3; D is unclear. The V gene lost 0 bases and the J gene lost 2 bases, with 3 bases spanning the gap. The germline gives CDR1 LNHNV, CDR2 YYDKDF (reference sequence). This CDR3 region has 13 residues. CDR3: CATSRDPTDTQYF. The CDR3 DNA reads as TGTGCCACCAGCAGAGACCCCACAGATACGCAGTATTTT.

This chain connects TRBV7-2 to TRBJ2-7; TRBD2 might be the D (7 bases). V dropped 1 base and J dropped 0 bases, with 13 bases sitting between them. The CDR3 is 16 amino acids. Germline V gene lookup returns CDR1 SGHTA and CDR2 FQGNSA. The CDR3 spells CASSLGGGTPSYEQYF. The CDR3 DNA sequence: TGTGCCAGCAGCTTAGGGGGGGGCACTCCCTCCTACGAGCAGTACTTC.

This clone was seen more than once but under ten times. The chain recombines TRBV28 with TRBJ1-2, with no clear D. The CDR3 contains 14 residues. Trimming left V 5 bases short and J 5 bases short, with 15 bases between. CDR1 is MDHEN and CDR2 is SYDVKM in the germline V gene. In nucleotides, the CDR3 is TGTGCCAGCAGTCGTACCGGGAGGAATTATGGCTACACCTTC. This sequence encodes CASSRTGRNYGYTF.

This chain uses TRBV10-3 with TRBJ2-7; D is ambiguous. V shed 2 bases and J shed 3 bases, with 11 bases lying between them. Germline V gene data show CDR1 as ENHRY and CDR2 as SYGVKD. The CDR3 loop spans 14 amino acids. CDR3 loop: CAISETVRIYEQYF. The CDR3 DNA reads as TGTGCCATCAGTGAGACAGTGCGGATCTACGAGCAGTACTTC.

The sample holds a few counts of this clone. The J gene is TRBJ2-1, the V gene TRBV7-9, with a weak D call TRBD2 (5 bases). The germline CDR1 and CDR2 sequences are SEHNR and FQNEAQ (reference sequence). Trimming took 5 bases from V and 0 from J, leaving 23 bases between them. This CDR3 contains 19 residues. The CDR3 sequence is CASSPQVFASGPSYNEQFF. Here the CDR3 DNA reads TGTGCCAGCAGCCCCCAAGTATTCGCGAGCGGACCCTCCTACAATGAGCAGTTCTTC.

This chain connects TRBV5-6 to TRBJ2-3; D assignment may be TRBD1 or TRBD2 (5 bases each). Germline V gene lookup returns CDR1 SGHDT and CDR2 YYEEEE. The CDR3 has 14 residues. The germline V and J ends were trimmed by 0 bases and 5 bases, with 10 bases remaining between them. The CDR3 is CASSLGDGRDTQYF. Here the CDR3 DNA reads TGTGCCAGCAGCTTGGGGGACGGACGAGATACGCAGTATTTT.

With regard to this clone: In the same sample, other DNA sequences code for this CDR3. The chain has TRBV6-5 and TRBJ1-3; no clear D. From germline, CDR1 is MNHEY and CDR2 SVGAGI. CDR3 size: 12 residues. Trimming took 7 bases from V and 0 from J, leaving 4 bases between them. This CDR3 reads CASTASGNTIYF. CDR3 DNA: TGTGCCAGCACGGCCTCTGGAAACACCATATATTTT.

The rearrangement joins TRBV7-9 to TRBJ1-1, with D tentatively TRBD1 (6 bases). The V end lost 2 bases, the J end lost 9 bases, and 10 bases lay between the germline ends. This CDR3 spans 12 amino acids. Germline V gives CDR1 SEHNR, CDR2 FQNEAQ (reference sequence). The CDR3 reads CASSLLGAQAFF. The CDR3 region has the DNA TGTGCCAGCAGCTTACTGGGGGCACAAGCTTTCTTT. The full variable domain, completed using reference TRBV7-9 and TRBJ1-1, is DTGVSQNPRHKITKRGQNVTFRCDPISEHNRLYWYRQTLGQGPEFLTYFQNEAQLEKSRLLSDRFSAERPKGSFSTLEIQRTEQGDSAMYLCASSLLGAQAFFGQGTRLTVV.

The V gene is TRBV5-1, the J gene TRBJ1-1; D is perhaps TRBD1 (6 bases). The CDR3 spans 13 residues. The germline V gene encodes CDR1 SGHRS and CDR2 YFSETQ. V gave up 4 bases and J gave up 0 bases, with 7 bases separating them. The CDR3 region has the DNA TGCGCCAGCAGCAGGGGGTTGAACACTGAAGCTTTCTTT. Amino acids: CASSRGLNTEAFF.